This passage covers 21 T cell receptor beta chains from one sample sequenced in a study of blood T cell repertoires in COVID-19. The table came from immunoSEQ multiplex PCR; TCRdb's copy has only in-frame clones and leaves some out. The sample carries roughly 32,000 clones, just over 85% recorded once. Material for sequencing was peripheral blood. These receptors originate from a human donor in a cohort sampled during active COVID-19.

V gene TRBV29-1 combines with J gene TRBJ1-1; no clear D. Germline V CDR1 and CDR2: SQVTM, ANQGSEA. The CDR3 covers 12 residues. Trimming stripped 6 bases from V and 5 bases from J, with 13 bases between. The DNA of the CDR3 is TGCAGCGTCTGGAAAGGGAGGACTGAAGCTTTCTTT. Translated, it gives CSVWKGRTEAFF.

V is TRBV19 and J is TRBJ1-1; 8 bases map to TRBD1. The CDR3 contains 16 residues. V lost 4 bases and J lost 4; bases outside the gene matches: 11. Germline V CDR1 and CDR2: LNHDA, SQIVND (reference sequence). The CDR3 reads CASSTLGTGGGTEAFF. CDR3 nucleotide sequence: TGTGCCAGTAGTACCCTCGGGACAGGTGGCGGCACTGAAGCTTTCTTT.

This clone has just a few counts. This chain connects TRBV7-9 to TRBJ1-3, with no clear D. This CDR3 has 15 amino acids. Germline assignment: CDR1 SEHNR and CDR2 FQNEAQ (reference sequence). With 0 bases removed from V and 4 bases from J, the gap between germline ends came to 10 bases. The CDR3 protein is CASSLARGAGNTIYF. The CDR3 nucleotides are TGTGCCAGCAGCTTAGCTCGGGGAGCAGGAAACACCATATATTTT.

This clone was found once. CDR3 sequence reads: CASSSSGRSYNEQFF. The CDR3, as DNA: TGCGCCAGCAGCTCTAGCGGGCGCTCCTACAATGAGCAGTTCTTC. The chain combines TRBV5-1 with TRBJ2-1; 8 bases match TRBD2. Per the germline V gene, CDR1 is SGHRS and CDR2 is YFSETQ. J was trimmed by 0 bases and V by 3 bases; bases with no gene match: 2. The CDR3 has 15 amino acids.

This clone was observed a handful of times. J is TRBJ1-2 and V is TRBV6-5; TRBD1 aligns across 7 bases. With V trimmed by 4 bases and J by 6 bases, 8 bases remained unmatched. The CDR3 runs 14 residues. Germline V gene lookup returns CDR1 MNHEY and CDR2 SVGAGI. CDR3 region: CASSSAGTAHGYTF. The CDR3 nucleotides read TGTGCCAGCAGTTCCGCGGGGACAGCCCATGGCTACACCTTC.

The chain couples TRBV18 to TRBJ2-3; 7 bases match TRBD1. The CDR3 spans 16 residues. Trimming removed 0 bases from V and 4 bases from J; junction bases left unmatched: 7. CDR1 is KGHSH, CDR2 LQKENI, per germline. CDR3 sequence (DNA): TGTGCCAGCTCACCACCGGAGGCAGGGGGTGCAGATACGCAGTATTTT. Translated, it gives CASSPPEAGGADTQYF.

V and J are TRBV9 and TRBJ2-1, with 7 bases fitting TRBD2. CDR3 length: 13 residues. Germline CDR1 is SGDLS and CDR2 is YYNGEE. With V trimmed by 3 bases and J by 8 bases, 5 bases remained unmatched. CDR3 DNA sequence: TGTGCCAGCAGCGCTGCACGGGGGGATGAGCAGTTCTTC. Residues: CASSAARGDEQFF. Looking up the rest from reference TRBV9 and TRBJ2-1 gives the full variable domain: DSGVTQTPKHLITATGQRVTLRCSPRSGDLSVYWYQQSLDQGLQFLIQYYNGEERAKGNILERFSAQQFPDLHSELNLSSLELGDSALYFCASSAARGDEQFFGPGTRLTVL.

The chain links TRBV2 to TRBJ2-5; 12 positions agree with TRBD2. The ends lost 5 bases at V and 1 base at J; junction bases unmatched: 2. Germline V gives CDR1 SNHLY, CDR2 FYNNEI. This CDR3 contains 15 residues. For the CDR3, the DNA is TGTGCCAGCAGTAAACTAGCGGGGGGCCAAGAGACCCAGTACTTC. Translation: CASSKLAGGQETQYF.

This clone has only a few counts. The chain has TRBV15 and TRBJ2-5; a possible D gene is TRBD2 (6 bases). CDR1 and CDR2 from the germline V gene are LNHNV and YYDKDF (reference sequence). The CDR3 contains 15 residues. Deletions cut 0 bases from V and 5 bases from J, with 13 bases between. DNA of the CDR3: TGTGCCACCAGCAGAGATGGGGGTGGAGGGGAGACCCAGTACTTC. This translates into CATSRDGGGGETQYF. The full variable domain, rest sourced from reference TRBV15 and TRBJ2-5, is DAMVIQNPRYQVTQFGKPVTLSCSQTLNHNVMYWYQQKSSQAPKLLFHYYDKDFNNEADTPDNFQSRRPNTSFCFLDIRSPGLGDTAMYLCATSRDGGGGETQYFGPGTRLLVL.

This chain joins TRBV11-3 and TRBJ2-2, with unresolved D. With 2 bases removed from V and 5 bases from J, the gap between germline ends came to 3 bases. In germline, CDR1 is SGHNT, CDR2 YENEEA. The CDR3 totals 12 residues. CDR3 DNA: TGTGCCAGCAGCTTACGGACCGGGGAGCTGTTTTTT. Protein sequence: CASSLRTGELFF. Variable domain in full (rest from reference TRBV11-3 and TRBJ2-2): EAGVVQSPRYKIIEKKQPVAFWCNPISGHNTLYWYLQNLGQGPELLIRYENEEAVDDSQLPKDRFSAERLKGVDSTLKIQPAELGDSAVYLCASSLRTGELFFGEGSRLTVL.

This clone was seen only once. V and J are TRBV5-1 and TRBJ2-3; D is perhaps TRBD2 (6 bases). In germline, CDR1 is SGHRS, CDR2 YFSETQ. CDR3 length: 16 amino acids. The germline V and J ends were trimmed by 4 bases and 6 bases, with 21 bases remaining between them. The CDR3 region is CASSTTSLGYMDTQYF. In nucleotides, the CDR3 is TGCGCCAGCAGCACGACTAGTTTGGGTTATATGGATACGCAGTATTTT.

The chain links TRBV7-8 to TRBJ1-2; D perhaps matches TRBD1 (5 bases). The CDR3 is 14 amino acids. V lost 4 bases and J lost 4, with 13 bases in between. Per germline, CDR1 SGHVS and CDR2 FQNEAQ. The CDR3 coding sequence is TGTGCCAGCAGCTCGGGACTCTCTATCTATGGCTACACCTTC. The encoded protein is CASSSGLSIYGYTF.

V is TRBV4-1 and J is TRBJ1-3; D is uncertain. CDR1 is MGHRA and CDR2 is YSYEKL in the germline V gene. V lost 3 bases, J lost 4 bases, and 7 bases lay in between. This CDR3 contains 13 residues. The CDR3 is CASSQIRGNTIYF. CDR3 nucleotide sequence: TGCGCCAGCAGCCAGATTAGAGGAAACACCATATATTTT.

The table lists this clone with a few counts. The gene calls are TRBV7-6 and TRBJ2-3; 7 bases map to TRBD1. This CDR3 has 17 residues. Losses at the gene ends were 0 bases for V and 1 base for J; bases not matched to a gene: 7. Per germline, CDR1 SGHVS and CDR2 FNYEAQ. The CDR3 nucleotides are TGTGCCAGCAGCTTAGCCGCGCCAGGGGGTGGCACAGATACGCAGTATTTT. Protein: CASSLAAPGGGTDTQYF.

The chain uses TRBV5-4 and TRBJ2-5; D might be TRBD1 (5 bases). Trimming removed 5 bases at V and 1 base at J, with 12 bases between. Germline CDR1 and CDR2: SGHNT and YYREEE (reference sequence). The CDR3 covers 14 residues. CDR3 nucleotides: TGTGCCAGCAGACCCGACAGTTTCCAAGAGACCCAGTACTTC. Translating gives CASRPDSFQETQYF.

The chain is built from TRBV19 and TRBJ1-2; D not resolved. Germline CDR1 reads LNHDA; CDR2 reads SQIVND (reference sequence). CDR3 length equals 12 residues. The V gene lost 4 bases and the J gene lost 8 bases, with 11 bases spanning the gap. The CDR3 region has the DNA TGTGCCAGTAGTACCGGTTTGGAGGGCTACACCTTC. This sequence encodes CASSTGLEGYTF.

Only a few counts were recorded for this clone. The chain joins TRBV27 to TRBJ1-5, with D perhaps TRBD1 (5 bases). The CDR3 covers 15 residues. CDR1 MNHEY and CDR2 SMNVEV come from the germline V gene (reference sequence). V shed 5 bases and J shed 4 bases, with 15 bases lying between them. CDR3 in DNA: TGTGCCAGCAGTCCCGCAGGGAAGGGAAATCAGCCCCAGCATTTT. Its translation is CASSPAGKGNQPQHF.

The chain links TRBV15 to TRBJ1-5, with 7 bases that match TRBD1. The CDR3 sequence is 12 residues long. CDR1 and CDR2 from the germline V gene are LNHNV and YYDKDF (reference sequence). J was trimmed by 7 bases and V by 3 bases; bases with no gene match: 0. CDR3 coding DNA: TGTGCCACCAGCAGCAGGGGGCAGCCCCAGCATTTT. It encodes CATSSRGQPQHF.

The V call is TRBV5-1, the J call TRBJ2-3; D unclear. The germline V and J ends were trimmed by 0 bases and 2 bases, with 10 bases remaining between them. CDR1 and CDR2 (germline): SGHRS, YFSETQ. The CDR3 covers 15 residues. The CDR3 reads CASSLAHRSTDTQYF. In nucleotides, the CDR3 is TGCGCCAGCAGCTTGGCCCATCGGTCCACAGATACGCAGTATTTT.

This clone has only one observation. The rearrangement joins TRBV19 to TRBJ1-2; 8 nucleotides line up with TRBD1. Germline CDR1 and CDR2: LNHDA and SQIVND (reference sequence). The junction had 6 bases not matched to a gene; V was cut back by 3 bases and J by 3 bases. The CDR3 has 15 amino acids. CDR3 nucleotides: TGTGCCAGTAGTATTAATACAGGGGGATACTATGGCTACACCTTC. Protein sequence: CASSINTGGYYGYTF.

The chain uses TRBV5-1 and TRBJ2-3, with D hard to call. The germline V and J ends were trimmed by 0 bases and 3 bases, with 11 bases remaining between them. The CDR3 covers 15 residues. CDR1 and CDR2 (germline): SGHRS, YFSETQ. Here the CDR3 reads CASSLGPTGTDTQYF. For the CDR3, the DNA is TGCGCCAGCAGCTTGGGGCCGACGGGTACAGATACGCAGTATTTT.